A single T cell receptor (beta chain) is shown here with its context. Its matching antigen is unknown. Per the germline V gene, CDR1 is SGDLS and CDR2 is YYNGEE. The CDR3 extends over 16 amino acids. Primers: 60 Vbeta forward and 13 Jbeta reverse. The protocol was immunoSEQ multiplex PCR, while the TCRdb copy is restricted to in-frame clones and leaves out a portion. The sample holds roughly 170,000 clones, about 80% seen once. This sample was taken from a study of cytomegalovirus exposure and HLA in healthy donors. Study results and limitations: Researchers counted around 150 TCR beta chains as cytomegalovirus-associated. Equally common other TCR beta chains were less clonally expanded than HLA-associated ones, a later analysis found. The authors excluded some V segments, including TRBV6-2 and TRBV6-3, as indistinguishable. Accurate prediction of most subjects' HLA-A and HLA-B alleles from TCR beta sequences was reported.

The rearrangement uses TRBV9 and TRBJ2-5; 8 bases map to TRBD2. The J call may be incorrect, as the DNA end agrees better with TRBJ2-7. What was sequenced was PBMCs. This clonotype originated in a boy under 18 in good health and CMV-seronegative. The CDR3 DNA reads as TGTGCCAGCAGCCCCATAGCGGGAAGGAGTCCCTACGAGCAGTACTTC. It is translated as CASSPIAGRSPYEQYF.